The rows below give T cell receptor beta chains drawn from one sample of a study of OX40 agonist ivuxolimab in advanced cancers. Some clones are missing from TCRdb's copy, which holds only in-frame ones; the method was immunoSEQ multiplex PCR. The repertoire holds 65,000 to 90,000 clones, about 90% seen once, with approximately 10% in the top ten. Sequencing was performed on CD4+ or CD8+ T cells sorted from blood, taken in a trial of the OX40 agonist ivuxolimab. The receptors originated from an adult with an advanced solid tumor such as melanoma, head and neck, liver or kidney cancer. Both conserved end residues are part of each CDR3. The D gene is left open where the match is weak. Clone size is given for some rows only: seen once, a few or many times, or a class if the clone is expanded.

j_call: TRBJ2-5
d_call: TRBD2
v_call: TRBV7-9
clone_size: -
cdr3_aa: CASRTLAGEETQYF
cdr3_nt: TGTGCCAGCAGAACACTAGCGGGGGAGGAGACCCAGTACTTC

j_call: TRBJ2-1
d_call: TRBD2
v_call: TRBV4-2
clone_size: -
cdr3_aa: CASSPQSGGAHEQFF
cdr3_nt: TGTGCCAGCAGCCCCCAGAGCGGGGGGGCCCATGAGCAGTTCTTC

j_call: TRBJ2-2
d_call: -
v_call: TRBV4-1
clone_size: -
cdr3_aa: CASSQVPLSGELFF
cdr3_nt: TGCGCCAGCAGCCAAGTCCCCCTAAGTGGGGAGCTGTTTTTT

j_call: TRBJ2-7
d_call: -
v_call: TRBV29-1
clone_size: once
cdr3_aa: CSVVRVGDGLYEQYF
cdr3_nt: TGCAGCGTTGTAAGGGTGGGGGACGGACTTTACGAGCAGTACTTC

j_call: TRBJ2-7
d_call: -
v_call: TRBV4-1
clone_size: -
cdr3_aa: CASSHHTGLVYEQYF
cdr3_nt: TGCGCCAGCAGCCACCACACGGGTCTGGTCTACGAGCAGTACTTC

j_call: TRBJ1-5
d_call: -
v_call: TRBV7-9
clone_size: -
cdr3_aa: CASSSRQHNQPQHF
cdr3_nt: TGTGCCAGCAGCTCACGACAGCACAATCAGCCCCAGCATTTT

j_call: TRBJ2-7
d_call: TRBD1
v_call: TRBV28
clone_size: -
cdr3_aa: CASSPGQGAYEQYF
cdr3_nt: TGTGCCAGCAGTCCTGGACAGGGCGCCTACGAGCAGTACTTC

j_call: TRBJ2-1
d_call: -
v_call: TRBV7-9
clone_size: -
cdr3_aa: CASSPTGINEQFF
cdr3_nt: TGTGCCAGCAGCCCCACAGGGATTAATGAGCAGTTCTTC

j_call: TRBJ2-3
d_call: -
v_call: TRBV27
clone_size: -
cdr3_aa: CASSFGGGTDTQYF
cdr3_nt: TGTGCCAGCAGTTTTGGCGGGGGCACAGATACGCAGTATTTT

j_call: TRBJ2-5
d_call: TRBD2
v_call: TRBV5-4
clone_size: once
cdr3_aa: CASSTPTSGVATQYF
cdr3_nt: TGTGCCAGCAGCACCCCGACTAGCGGGGTAGCGACCCAGTACTTC

j_call: TRBJ2-7
d_call: -
v_call: TRBV19
clone_size: -
cdr3_aa: CASKSFSLSYEQYF
cdr3_nt: TGTGCCAGTAAATCTTTTTCCCTTTCCTACGAGCAGTACTTC

j_call: TRBJ1-3
d_call: -
v_call: TRBV7-9
clone_size: -
cdr3_aa: CASSFGLGKPSGNTIYF
cdr3_nt: TGTGCCAGCAGCTTTGGGCTCGGAAAACCCTCTGGAAACACCATATATTTT

j_call: TRBJ2-7
d_call: -
v_call: TRBV18
clone_size: -
cdr3_aa: CASSDAGDEQYF
cdr3_nt: TGTGCCAGCTCAGATGCAGGGGACGAGCAGTACTTC

j_call: TRBJ2-1
d_call: TRBD2
v_call: TRBV27
clone_size: -
cdr3_aa: CASSFGGSSYNEQFF
cdr3_nt: TGTGCCAGCAGTTTTGGCGGGAGCTCCTACAATGAGCAGTTCTTC

j_call: TRBJ2-7
d_call: -
v_call: TRBV27
clone_size: -
cdr3_aa: CASSLRGPGLANYEQYF
cdr3_nt: TGTGCCAGCAGTTTAAGGGGGCCAGGACTAGCCAATTACGAGCAGTACTTC

j_call: TRBJ2-3
d_call: -
v_call: TRBV27
clone_size: -
cdr3_aa: CASGGASTDTQYF
cdr3_nt: TGTGCCAGCGGGGGGGCTAGCACAGATACGCAGTATTTT

j_call: TRBJ2-1
d_call: TRBD2
v_call: TRBV9
clone_size: -
cdr3_aa: CASSGRLAGGTYNEQFF
cdr3_nt: TGTGCCAGCAGCGGACGACTAGCGGGAGGAACCTACAATGAGCAGTTCTTC

j_call: TRBJ2-7
d_call: -
v_call: TRBV7-8
clone_size: -
cdr3_aa: CASSSDRLMSYEQYF
cdr3_nt: TGTGCCAGCAGCTCCGACCGCCTTATGTCCTACGAGCAGTACTTC

j_call: TRBJ2-5
d_call: -
v_call: TRBV27
clone_size: -
cdr3_aa: CASSLNIQETQYF
cdr3_nt: TGTGCCAGCAGTCTTAACATCCAAGAGACCCAGTACTTC

j_call: TRBJ2-7
d_call: TRBD2
v_call: TRBV2
clone_size: few
cdr3_aa: CASRGTSGVYEQYF
cdr3_nt: TGTGCCAGCAGAGGGACTAGCGGGGTCTACGAGCAGTACTTC

j_call: TRBJ2-4
d_call: -
v_call: TRBV28
clone_size: -
cdr3_aa: CASSLSRVGGLDKNIQYF
cdr3_nt: TGTGCCAGCAGTTTATCTCGGGTTGGCGGTCTCGACAAAAACATTCAGTACTTC

j_call: TRBJ2-3
d_call: -
v_call: TRBV13
clone_size: -
cdr3_aa: CASSLELTSSTDTQYF
cdr3_nt: TGTGCCAGCAGCTTAGAATTGACGTCGAGCACAGATACGCAGTATTTT

j_call: TRBJ2-2
d_call: -
v_call: TRBV27
clone_size: -
cdr3_aa: CASISNTGELFF
cdr3_nt: TGTGCCAGCATATCGAACACCGGGGAGCTGTTTTTT

j_call: TRBJ1-2
d_call: TRBD1
v_call: TRBV9
clone_size: few
cdr3_aa: CASSVARTGANYGYTF
cdr3_nt: TGTGCCAGCAGCGTAGCTCGGACAGGAGCAAATTATGGCTACACCTTC

j_call: TRBJ1-6
d_call: TRBD1
v_call: TRBV2
clone_size: -
cdr3_aa: CATHPDRQGNNSPLHF
cdr3_nt: TGTGCCACCCACCCAGATAGACAGGGCAATAATTCACCCCTCCACTTT

j_call: TRBJ2-3
d_call: -
v_call: TRBV9
clone_size: -
cdr3_aa: CASSFSALGPDTQYF
cdr3_nt: TGTGCCAGCAGCTTTAGCGCACTAGGCCCAGATACGCAGTATTTT

j_call: TRBJ2-5
d_call: -
v_call: TRBV13
clone_size: -
cdr3_aa: CASRFLHQETQYF
cdr3_nt: TGTGCCAGCAGATTTCTACACCAAGAGACCCAGTACTTC

j_call: TRBJ1-2
d_call: -
v_call: TRBV4-1
clone_size: -
cdr3_aa: CASSQDGADLMLYGYTF
cdr3_nt: TGCGCCAGCAGCCAAGATGGGGCAGACCTAATGCTTTATGGCTACACCTTC

j_call: TRBJ2-2
d_call: TRBD1
v_call: TRBV27
clone_size: -
cdr3_aa: CASSLGQGGTGELFF
cdr3_nt: TGTGCCAGCAGTCTGGGACAGGGAGGCACCGGGGAGCTGTTTTTT

j_call: TRBJ1-2
d_call: -
v_call: TRBV14
clone_size: -
cdr3_aa: CASSLQGYHYGYTF
cdr3_nt: TGTGCCAGCAGCCTCCAGGGATACCACTATGGCTACACCTTC

j_call: TRBJ2-7
d_call: -
v_call: TRBV5-4
clone_size: -
cdr3_aa: CASSLPYEQYF
cdr3_nt: TGTGCCAGCAGCCTACCCTACGAGCAGTACTTC

j_call: TRBJ2-5
d_call: -
v_call: TRBV4-1
clone_size: -
cdr3_aa: CASSPPRLPGRRAETQYF
cdr3_nt: TGCGCCAGCAGCCCCCCACGTTTACCAGGACGAAGAGCAGAGACCCAGTACTTC

j_call: TRBJ2-7
d_call: -
v_call: TRBV6-6
clone_size: once
cdr3_aa: CASSLLRDGDYEQYF
cdr3_nt: TGTGCCAGCAGTTTGTTGAGGGACGGGGACTACGAGCAGTACTTC

j_call: TRBJ2-7
d_call: -
v_call: TRBV7-9
clone_size: -
cdr3_aa: CASSSPGSAAYEQYF
cdr3_nt: TGTGCCAGCAGCTCCCCTGGCTCCGCGGCCTACGAGCAGTACTTC

j_call: TRBJ2-1
d_call: -
v_call: TRBV5-5
clone_size: -
cdr3_aa: CASSSDWTANYNEQFF
cdr3_nt: TGTGCCAGCAGCTCCGACTGGACAGCTAACTACAATGAGCAGTTCTTC

j_call: TRBJ1-5
d_call: -
v_call: TRBV27
clone_size: -
cdr3_aa: CASSLVGQPQHF
cdr3_nt: TGTGCCAGCAGTTTGGTTGGGCAGCCCCAGCATTTT

j_call: TRBJ2-3
d_call: -
v_call: TRBV27
clone_size: once
cdr3_aa: CASSYMGDTDTQYF
cdr3_nt: TGTGCCAGCAGTTACATGGGTGACACAGATACGCAGTATTTT